This T cell receptor (beta chain) was recovered during a study of T-cell memory formation after mild COVID-19. About the study: TCR clusters were mostly donor specific. General study findings and limits: Mostly located in CM and EM were contracting CD4+ clones, with contracting CD8+ clones located in EMRA. From day 15 to 85, contracting clones were balanced between CD4 and CD8, whereas later expanders leaned toward CD4+.

Researchers used 5'RACE with constant-segment primers to make TCR alpha and TCR beta cDNA libraries that carry sample barcodes and UMIs. TCRdb reprocessed the 5' RACE reads with MiXCR, giving one entry per CDR3 protein. The repertoire holds approximately 570,000 distinct CDR3 sequences, with roughly 18% as singletons. This clonotype came up once. The antigen remains undetermined. Material for sequencing was PBMCs or a T cell subset sorted from them (not recorded which). This sequence originates from an adult woman who had mild COVID-19 (a few samples of this study predate the infection). Cell type and time point are not known.

The CDR3 sequence is CASSSLRYPDRGWDEQFF. The DNA for the CDR3 is TGTGCCAGCAGTTCCCTCCGTTACCCGGACAGGGGGTGGGATGAGCAGTTCTTC. The rearrangement links TRBV27 to TRBJ2-1; TRBD1 agrees at 10 bases. V dropped 4 bases and J dropped 8; count of bases not matched to a gene: 17. Germline V gene lookup returns CDR1 MNHEY and CDR2 SMNVEV (reference sequence). The CDR3 is 18 amino acids.